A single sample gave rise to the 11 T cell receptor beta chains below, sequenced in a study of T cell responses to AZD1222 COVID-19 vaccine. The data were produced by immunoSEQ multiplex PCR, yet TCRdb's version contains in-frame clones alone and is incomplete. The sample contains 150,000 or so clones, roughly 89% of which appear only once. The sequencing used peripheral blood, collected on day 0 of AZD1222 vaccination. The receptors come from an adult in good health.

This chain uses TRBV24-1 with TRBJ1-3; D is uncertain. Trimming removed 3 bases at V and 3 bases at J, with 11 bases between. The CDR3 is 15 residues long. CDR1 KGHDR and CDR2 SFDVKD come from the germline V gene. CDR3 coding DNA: TGTGCCACCAGTGATACGAAAAGATATGGAAACACCATATATTTT. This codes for CATSDTKRYGNTIYF.

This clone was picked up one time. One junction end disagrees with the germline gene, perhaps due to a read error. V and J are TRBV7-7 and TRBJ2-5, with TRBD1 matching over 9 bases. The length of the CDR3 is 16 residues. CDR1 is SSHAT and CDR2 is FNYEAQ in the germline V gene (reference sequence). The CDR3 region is CASSLGGQGRTETQYF. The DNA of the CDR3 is TGTGCTAGCAGCTTAGGTGGACAGGGGAGGACGGAGACCCAGTACTTC.

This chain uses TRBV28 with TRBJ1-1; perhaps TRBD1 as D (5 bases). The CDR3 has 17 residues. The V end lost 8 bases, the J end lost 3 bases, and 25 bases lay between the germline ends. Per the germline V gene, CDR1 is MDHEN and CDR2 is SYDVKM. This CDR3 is CASASGWGNIEHTEAFF. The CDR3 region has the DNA TGTGCCAGCGCATCGGGGTGGGGGAACATCGAGCACACTGAAGCTTTCTTT.

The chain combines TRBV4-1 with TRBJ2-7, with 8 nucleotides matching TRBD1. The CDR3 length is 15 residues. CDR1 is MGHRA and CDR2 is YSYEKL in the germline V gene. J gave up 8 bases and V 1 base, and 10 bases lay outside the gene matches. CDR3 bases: TGCGCCAGCAGCCAAGTCGACAGGGGTGATGTGCAGCAGTACTTC. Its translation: CASSQVDRGDVQQYF.

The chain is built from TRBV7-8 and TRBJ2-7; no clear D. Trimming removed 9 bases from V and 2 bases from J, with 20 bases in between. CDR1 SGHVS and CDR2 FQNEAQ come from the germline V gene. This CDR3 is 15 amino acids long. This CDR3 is CASTEQEAGTYEQYF. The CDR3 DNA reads TGTGCCAGTACTGAGCAAGAGGCCGGCACCTACGAGCAGTACTTC.

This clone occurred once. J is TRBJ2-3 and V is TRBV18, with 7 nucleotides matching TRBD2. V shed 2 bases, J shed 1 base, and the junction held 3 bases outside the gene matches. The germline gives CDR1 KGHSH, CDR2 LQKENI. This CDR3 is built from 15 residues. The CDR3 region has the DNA TGTGCCAGCTCACCAATTCTAGCGGGCACAGATACGCAGTATTTT. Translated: CASSPILAGTDTQYF.

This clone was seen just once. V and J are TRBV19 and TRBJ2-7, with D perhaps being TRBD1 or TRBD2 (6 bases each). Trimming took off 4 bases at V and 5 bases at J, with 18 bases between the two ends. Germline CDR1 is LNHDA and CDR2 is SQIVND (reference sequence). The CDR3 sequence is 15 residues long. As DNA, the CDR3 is TGTGCCAGTAGTAGCTCCGCATGGGGGGCCCACGAGCAGTACTTC. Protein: CASSSSAWGAHEQYF.

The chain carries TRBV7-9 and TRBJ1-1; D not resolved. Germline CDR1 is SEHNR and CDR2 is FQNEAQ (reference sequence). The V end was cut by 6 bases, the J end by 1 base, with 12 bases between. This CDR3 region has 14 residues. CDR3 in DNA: TGTGCCAGCAGGGCGTGGGGTTCGAACACTGAAGCTTTCTTT. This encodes CASRAWGSNTEAFF.

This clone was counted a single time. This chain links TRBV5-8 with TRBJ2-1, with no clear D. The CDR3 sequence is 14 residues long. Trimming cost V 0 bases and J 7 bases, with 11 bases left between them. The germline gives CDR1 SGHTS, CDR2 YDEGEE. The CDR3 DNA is TGTGCCAGCAGCTTGGGTGTAGGGCGAAATGAGCAGTTCTTC. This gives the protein CASSLGVGRNEQFF.

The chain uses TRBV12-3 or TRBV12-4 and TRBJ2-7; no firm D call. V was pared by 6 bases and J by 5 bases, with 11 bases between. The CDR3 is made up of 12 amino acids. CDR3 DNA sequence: TGTGCCAGCAGCCCAGCAAACCACGAGCAGTACTTC. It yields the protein CASSPANHEQYF.

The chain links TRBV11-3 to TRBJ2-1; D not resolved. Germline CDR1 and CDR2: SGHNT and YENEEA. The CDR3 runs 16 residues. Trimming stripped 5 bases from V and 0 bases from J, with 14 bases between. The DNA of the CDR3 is TGTGCCAGCAGCACAGTTGGAAGTAGCTCCTACAATGAGCAGTTCTTC. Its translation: CASSTVGSSSYNEQFF. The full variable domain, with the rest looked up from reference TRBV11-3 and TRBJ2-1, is EAGVVQSPRYKIIEKKQPVAFWCNPISGHNTLYWYLQNLGQGPELLIRYENEEAVDDSQLPKDRFSAERLKGVDSTLKIQPAELGDSAVYLCASSTVGSSSYNEQFFGPGTRLTVL.